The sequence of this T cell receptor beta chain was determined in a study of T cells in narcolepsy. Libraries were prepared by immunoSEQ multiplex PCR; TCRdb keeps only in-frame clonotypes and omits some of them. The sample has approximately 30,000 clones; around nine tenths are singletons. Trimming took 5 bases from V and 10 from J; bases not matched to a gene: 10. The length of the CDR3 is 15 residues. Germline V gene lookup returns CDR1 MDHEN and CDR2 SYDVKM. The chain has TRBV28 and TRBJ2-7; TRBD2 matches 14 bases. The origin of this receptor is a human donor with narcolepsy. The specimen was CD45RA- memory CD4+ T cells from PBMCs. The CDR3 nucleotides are TGTGCCAGCAGTGCCGAGACTAGCGGGGGGGCGTACCAGTACGTC. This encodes CASSAETSGGAYQYV.